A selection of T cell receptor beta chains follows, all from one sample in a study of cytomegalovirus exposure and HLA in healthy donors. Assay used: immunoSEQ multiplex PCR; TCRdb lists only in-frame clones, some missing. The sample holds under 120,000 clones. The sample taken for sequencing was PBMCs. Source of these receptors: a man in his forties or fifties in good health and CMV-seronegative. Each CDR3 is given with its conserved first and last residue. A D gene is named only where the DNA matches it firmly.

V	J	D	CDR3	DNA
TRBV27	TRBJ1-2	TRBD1	CASSKGTGGDVGYTF	TGTGCCAGCAGTAAGGGGACAGGGGGCGATGTGGGCTACACCTTC
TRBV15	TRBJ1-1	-	CATSVDSRVDTEAFF	TGTGCCACCAGCGTTGACAGTAGGGTCGACACTGAAGCTTTCTTT
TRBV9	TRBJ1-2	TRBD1	CASSVAAGTGGDGYTF	TGTGCCAGCAGCGTAGCCGCGGGGACAGGGGGCGATGGCTACACCTTC
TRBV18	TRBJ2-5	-	CASSPRDKVQETQYF	TGTGCCAGCTCACCACGGGACAAAGTCCAAGAGACCCAGTACTTC
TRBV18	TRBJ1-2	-	CASSPNGQSNYGYTF	TGTGCCAGCTCACCTAACGGACAGTCTAACTATGGCTACACCTTC
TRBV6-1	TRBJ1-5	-	CASSEGHSSNQPQHF	TGTGCCAGCAGTGAGGGACATTCAAGCAATCAGCCCCAGCATTTT
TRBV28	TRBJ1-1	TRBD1	CASSLYRGEAFF	TGTGCCAGCAGTTTATACAGGGGAGAAGCTTTCTTT
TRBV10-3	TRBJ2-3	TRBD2	CATRPTSGRAFGTDTQYF	TGTGCCACCCGGCCCACTAGCGGGAGGGCCTTTGGCACAGATACGCAGTATTTT
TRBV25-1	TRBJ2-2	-	CASSESGVDTGELFF	TGTGCCAGCAGTGAATCGGGGGTCGACACCGGGGAGCTGTTTTTT
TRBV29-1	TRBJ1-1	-	CSVGSRNTEAFF	TGCAGCGTTGGTTCCAGGAACACTGAAGCTTTCTTT
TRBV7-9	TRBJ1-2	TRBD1	CASRPTGAKHYGYTF	TGTGCCAGCAGGCCCACAGGGGCGAAACACTATGGCTACACCTTC
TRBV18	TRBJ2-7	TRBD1	CASSPGTGELYEQYF	TGTGCCAGCTCACCGGGGACAGGAGAACTCTACGAGCAGTACTTC
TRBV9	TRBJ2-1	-	CASSPPSEGYNEQFF	TGTGCCAGCAGCCCGCCTAGCGAGGGATACAATGAGCAGTTCTTC
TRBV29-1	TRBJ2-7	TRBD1	CSVERRTGYSYEQYF	TGCAGCGTTGAAAGAAGGACAGGTTACTCCTACGAGCAGTACTTC
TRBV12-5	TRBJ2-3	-	CASGLTATDTQYF	TGTGCTAGTGGTTTAACAGCCACAGATACGCAGTATTTT
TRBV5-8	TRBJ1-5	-	CASSPRTINQPQHF	TGTGCCAGCAGTCCTCGGACTATTAATCAGCCCCAGCATTTT
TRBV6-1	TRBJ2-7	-	CASIDRGTPSYEQYF	TGTGCCAGCATAGATCGGGGGACCCCCTCCTACGAGCAGTACTTC
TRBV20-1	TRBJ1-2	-	CSASGGSGYTF	TGCAGTGCGAGCGGGGGTAGCGGCTACACCTTC
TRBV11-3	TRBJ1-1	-	CASSPRQSLNTEAFF	TGTGCCAGCAGCCCACGACAGTCTTTGAACACTGAAGCTTTCTTT
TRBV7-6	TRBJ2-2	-	CASRVDTSNTGELFF	TGTGCCAGCAGGGTAGACACTTCGAACACCGGGGAGCTGTTTTTT
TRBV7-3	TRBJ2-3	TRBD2	CASSAGLAGADTQYF	TGTGCCAGCAGCGCGGGACTAGCGGGAGCAGATACGCAGTATTTT
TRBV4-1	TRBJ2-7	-	CASSQHDYEQYF	TGCGCCAGCAGCCAACATGACTACGAGCAGTACTTC
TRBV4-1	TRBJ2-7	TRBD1	CASSQGQGEGYEQYF	TGCGCCAGCAGCCAAGGACAGGGGGAAGGCTACGAGCAGTACTTC
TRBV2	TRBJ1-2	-	CASSGQVGGYGYTF	TGTGCCAGCAGTGGACAGGTTGGAGGCTATGGCTACACCTTC
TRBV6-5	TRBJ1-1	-	CAVGRGTEAFF	TGTGCCGTCGGCCGAGGGACTGAAGCTTTCTTT
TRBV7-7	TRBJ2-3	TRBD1	CASSQTGSDTQYF	TGTGCTAGCAGTCAGACAGGGTCAGATACGCAGTATTTT
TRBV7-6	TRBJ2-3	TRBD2	CASSPLSGGAPDTQYF	TGTGCCAGCAGCCCCCTCAGCGGGGGGGCACCAGATACGCAGTATTTT
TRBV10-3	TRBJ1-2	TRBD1	CAIQGQGGYNYGYTF	TGTGCCATCCAAGGACAGGGGGGATATAACTATGGCTACACCTTC